Each of the 14 T cell receptor beta chains below was sequenced from the same sample in a study of T cell responses to AZD1222 COVID-19 vaccine. Sequencing was performed with immunoSEQ multiplex PCR; in TCRdb, only in-frame clones are kept and a portion is missing. The sample has 100,000 to 150,000 clones, roughly 90% seen once. Source: peripheral blood, taken 28 days after the second AZD1222 dose. The receptors come from an adult who received the AZD1222 COVID-19 vaccine.

The J gene is TRBJ2-7, the V gene TRBV29-1; maybe TRBD2 (6 bases). The V gene's germline CDR1 is SQVTM and CDR2 ANQGSEA. Trimming shortened V by 4 bases and J by 2 bases, and 9 bases separated the two germline ends. The CDR3 spans 12 residues. CDR3 region: CSVGDSPYEQYF. The CDR3, as DNA: TGCAGCGTTGGGGACTCGCCCTACGAGCAGTACTTC.

The J gene is TRBJ1-1, the V gene TRBV6-2 or TRBV6-3; D is unclear. Germline V gene sequence: CDR1 MNHEY, CDR2 SVGEGT. The CDR3 is made up of 11 amino acids. Deletions cut 1 base from V and 8 bases from J, with 5 bases between. The CDR3 DNA follows: TGTGCCAGCAGTTACTGGCAAGAAGCTTTCTTT. Protein product: CASSYWQEAFF.

This chain uses TRBV5-6 with TRBJ1-1; 9 bases line up with TRBD1. The trim removed 2 bases at V and 2 bases at J, leaving 4 bases unmatched. The CDR3 is 15 amino acids. Germline V gene sequence: CDR1 SGHDT, CDR2 YYEEEE. In DNA form, the CDR3 reads TGTGCCAGCAGCTTCTTGGGACAGGGAAACACTGAAGCTTTCTTT. Translating it yields CASSFLGQGNTEAFF.

This chain links TRBV7-9 with TRBJ2-3; 7 bases are shared with TRBD2. The junction had 6 bases not matched to a gene; V was cut back by 3 bases and J by 6 bases. Germline CDR1 and CDR2: SEHNR and FQNEAQ (reference sequence). This CDR3 is built from 14 residues. DNA for the CDR3: TGTGCCAGCAGCTTCGCTAGCGGAGGGGATACGCAGTATTTT. Translating it yields CASSFASGGDTQYF. The full variable domain, rest sourced from reference TRBV7-9 and TRBJ2-3, is DTGVSQNPRHKITKRGQNVTFRCDPISEHNRLYWYRQTLGQGPEFLTYFQNEAQLEKSRLLSDRFSAERPKGSFSTLEIQRTEQGDSAMYLCASSFASGGDTQYFGPGTRLTVL.

The genes are TRBV6-4 and TRBJ2-3, with TRBD2 identical over 8 bases. V shed 4 bases, J shed 3 bases, and the junction held 6 bases outside the gene matches. From germline, CDR1 is MRHNA and CDR2 SNTAGT. The CDR3 has 15 residues. This chain's CDR3 is CASSASAGGTDTQYF. The DNA of the CDR3 is TGTGCCAGCAGTGCCTCGGCGGGAGGAACAGATACGCAGTATTTT.

The V and J genes are TRBV7-3 and TRBJ2-1; D is undetermined. The V end lost 0 bases, the J end lost 4 bases, and 7 bases lay between the germline ends. Germline loops: CDR1 SGHTA, CDR2 FQGTGA. The length of the CDR3 is 14 residues. CDR3 coding DNA: TGTGCCAGCAGCTTAACGGCCTCTTACAATGAGCAGTTCTTC. Translated: CASSLTASYNEQFF. Full variable domain (rest looked up from reference TRBV7-3 and TRBJ2-1): GAGVSQTPSNKVTEKGKYVELRCDPISGHTALYWYRQSLGQGPEFLIYFQGTGAADDSGLPNDRFFAVRPEGSVSTLKIQRTERGDSAVYLCASSLTASYNEQFFGPGTRLTVL.

V gene TRBV4-2 combines with J gene TRBJ2-1, with 7 bases lining up with TRBD1. Germline V gene sequence: CDR1 LGHNA, CDR2 YNFKEQ. This CDR3 region has 15 residues. With V trimmed by 5 bases and J by 9 bases, 13 bases remained unmatched. CDR3 region: CASSSSNRGTTEQFF. The CDR3, as DNA: TGTGCCAGCAGCTCAAGCAACAGGGGAACTACTGAGCAGTTCTTC.

The rearrangement uses TRBV28 and TRBJ1-1; 7 bases fit TRBD1. J lost 0 bases, V lost 4 bases, and 5 bases had no gene match. The germline gives CDR1 MDHEN, CDR2 SYDVKM. The CDR3 runs to 15 residues. This CDR3 reads CASSSGQPMNTEAFF. The CDR3 DNA follows: TGTGCCAGCAGTTCGGGACAGCCAATGAACACTGAAGCTTTCTTT.

V usage is TRBV9 and J usage is TRBJ2-3; D remains unclear. V was pared by 3 bases and J by 4 bases, with 9 bases between. The CDR3 is 13 amino acids. In germline, CDR1 is SGDLS, CDR2 YYNGEE. In nucleotides, the CDR3 is TGTGCCAGCAGCGCCGGGCAGTCAGATACGCAGTATTTT. Its translation is CASSAGQSDTQYF.

This clone was counted once. J is TRBJ2-5 and V is TRBV2; D possibly corresponds to TRBD2 (6 bases). V was cut by 10 bases and J by 0 bases, with 9 bases left in between. Germline-derived CDR1 and CDR2 are SNHLY and FYNNEI. CDR3 length: 12 amino acids. CDR3 sequence reads: CAIRGDQETQYF. The CDR3 region has the DNA TGTGCCATCCGCGGGGACCAAGAGACCCAGTACTTC.

V and J are TRBV6-1 and TRBJ2-1; a weak D match, TRBD1 (5 bases). This CDR3 comprises 14 residues. V was cut by 2 bases and J by 7 bases, with 12 bases left in between. Germline CDR1 and CDR2: MNHNS and SASEGT. In DNA form, the CDR3 reads TGTGCCAGCAGTGAATCGGCAGGGCGAAATGAGCAGTTCTTC. Protein sequence: CASSESAGRNEQFF.

The gene calls are TRBV6-5 and TRBJ1-2; no clear D gene. Germline V gene data show CDR1 as MNHEY and CDR2 as SVGAGI. This CDR3 has 14 amino acids. V gave up 8 bases and J gave up 6 bases, with 19 bases separating them. The CDR3 bases are TGTGCCAGCTGGGATAGGGTGCGTATAAATGGCTACACCTTC. Amino acid sequence: CASWDRVRINGYTF.

The gene calls are TRBV9 and TRBJ2-7; 8 positions agree with TRBD1. Germline-derived CDR1 and CDR2 are SGDLS and YYNGEE. The CDR3 spans 14 residues. Trimming cost V 5 bases and J 9 bases; bases outside gene matches: 13. The CDR3 reads CASSYPGQGGRQYF. CDR3 sequence (DNA): TGTGCCAGCAGTTACCCCGGACAGGGTGGGAGGCAGTACTTC.

The V gene is TRBV2, the J gene TRBJ1-1; 8 bases fit TRBD1. The CDR3 has 14 residues. From germline, CDR1 is SNHLY and CDR2 FYNNEI. Losses at the gene ends were 5 bases for V and 5 bases for J; bases not matched to a gene: 7. CDR3 nucleotides: TGTGCCAGCAGTAAGGAGAGACAGGGGACTGAAGCTTTCTTT. This translates into CASSKERQGTEAFF.